The rows below give T cell receptor beta chains drawn from one sample of a study of T cell clusters in autoimmune cytopenias. Each CDR3 protein gets one entry in TCRdb, which reprocessed the multiplex PCR reads and gives no DNA. The repertoire table contains several thousand distinct CDR3 sequences. Input material: peripheral blood. Receptors were obtained from a human donor with an autoimmune cytopenia or autoimmune hepatitis (not recorded which). Both conserved end residues are part of each CDR3. Fields, in order: J gene, V gene, clone size, CDR3 protein. The listing skips clone size in some rows; elsewhere it reads once, few, many or a size class.

TRBJ2-7 | TRBV18 | medium-sized | CASSSREREQYF
TRBJ2-5 | TRBV20-1 | NA | CSAWTGTGLEQYF
TRBJ2-3 | TRBV5-6 | NA | CASSLPGRGGPDTQYF
TRBJ2-7 | TRBV12-3/TRBV12-4 | NA | CASSYLGSNEQYF
TRBJ2-3 | TRBV6-1 | medium-sized | CASSRHGTDTQYF
TRBJ1-3 | TRBV6-6 | medium-sized | CASRQPGQSSGNTIYF
TRBJ1-5 | TRBV6-1 | medium-sized | CASSAPGTGGQPQHF
TRBJ1-2 | TRBV20-1 | NA | CSASERGGVANYGYTF
TRBJ2-7 | TRBV7-2 | NA | CASSLSSSGPYEQYF
TRBJ2-5 | TRBV20-1 | NA | CSARDVKTQYF
TRBJ2-7 | TRBV5-6 | medium-sized | CASTNPIRGYEQYF
TRBJ1-1 | TRBV6-2/TRBV6-3 | NA | CASQAQGNTEAFF
TRBJ1-1 | TRBV19 | medium-sized | CASKWGPSIGMNTEAFF
TRBJ1-1 | TRBV6-2/TRBV6-3 | NA | CASSSQGSGTEAFF
TRBJ2-1 | TRBV5-4 | NA | CASSLAGGQGPREEQFF
TRBJ2-1 | TRBV27 | NA | CASSSGPGFNEQFF
TRBJ1-2 | TRBV6-1 | NA | CASSTGYDGVYGYTF
TRBJ2-3 | TRBV5-6 | NA | CVSSQTISTDTQYF
TRBJ2-5 | TRBV18 | NA | CASSPSGSGALGGTQYF
TRBJ1-2 | TRBV18 | medium-sized | CASSPLDREYGYTF
TRBJ2-5 | TRBV18 | medium-sized | CASSPNGFETQYF
TRBJ1-5 | TRBV6-1 | NA | CASSDQGRGESQPQHF
TRBJ1-6 | TRBV27 | medium-sized | CASSLSSDNSPLHF
TRBJ1-6 | TRBV5-6 | NA | CASSIYTEYSPLHF
TRBJ2-3 | TRBV19 | medium-sized | CASSPDGNTDTQYF
TRBJ1-2 | TRBV5-5 | NA | CASSFRDSGVVNGYTF
TRBJ1-2 | TRBV20-1 | NA | CSARDPYRGRFNYGYTF
TRBJ1-1 | TRBV30 | medium-sized | CAWDRGYAGMNTEAFF
TRBJ2-3 | TRBV5-1 | NA | CASSLEGFYTDTQYF
TRBJ2-5 | TRBV18 | medium-sized | CASSSRGTGTRETQYF
TRBJ2-5 | TRBV6-6 | NA | CASSYSVLAKGTQYF